This TCR beta chain was obtained from a study of brain T cells in children with intractable seizures. Germline V gene data show CDR1 as SGHRS and CDR2 as YFSETQ. V shed 4 bases and J 4 bases; nucleotides not matched to a gene: 12. The CDR3 contains 18 residues. The sequenced cases were selected for having the highest brain T cell transcript signatures. Before surgery, patients took at least one anti-epileptic drug. Profiled with immunoSEQ multiplex PCR; TCRdb holds only in-frame clones, not every one. The table includes 70,000 to 85,000 clones, 91% detected once. General observations from the study: Clones missing pre-surgery may reflect undersampling of that blood sample. Only CDR3 sequence similarity suggested viral specificity, without known HCMV serostatus.

With respect to this clone: The antigen remains unidentified.

V usage is TRBV5-1 and J usage is TRBJ2-2; TRBD2 matches at 11 bases. The receptor comes from a girl aged 2 to 10 with Rasmussen encephalitis and intractable seizures. Sample: peripheral blood, taken at surgery. CDR3 bases: TGCGCCAGCAGCGCGGGACTAGCGGCCCCCATAGGCACCGGGGAGCTGTTTTTT. It encodes CASSAGLAAPIGTGELFF.